The present entry profiles one T cell receptor (beta chain) with its context. Additional DNA sequences in this sample encode the identical CDR3. This sample was included in a study of shared clonotypes between healthy human individuals. V was cut by 1 base and J by 1 base, with 5 bases left in between. Germline CDR1 and CDR2: SGHAT and FQNNGV. The length of the CDR3 is 13 residues. Genomic DNA from each subset was divided evenly over several immunoSEQ plates. Using immunoSEQ multiplex PCR, the repertoire was profiled, and TCRdb retains in-frame clones only, with some absent. This sample carries millions of clones, about 92% of them seen once, and the ten largest clones take more than 0.12%.

The chain combines TRBV11-2 with TRBJ2-7; D is unresolved. The sequence was collected from a man younger than 30 in good health. Sequenced sample: naive CD4+ T cells sorted from blood. As to subset: CD45RA+ positively selected. In DNA, the CDR3 is TGTGCCAGCAGCTTAGTTCAGTCCTACGAGCAGTACTTC. Translating gives CASSLVQSYEQYF.